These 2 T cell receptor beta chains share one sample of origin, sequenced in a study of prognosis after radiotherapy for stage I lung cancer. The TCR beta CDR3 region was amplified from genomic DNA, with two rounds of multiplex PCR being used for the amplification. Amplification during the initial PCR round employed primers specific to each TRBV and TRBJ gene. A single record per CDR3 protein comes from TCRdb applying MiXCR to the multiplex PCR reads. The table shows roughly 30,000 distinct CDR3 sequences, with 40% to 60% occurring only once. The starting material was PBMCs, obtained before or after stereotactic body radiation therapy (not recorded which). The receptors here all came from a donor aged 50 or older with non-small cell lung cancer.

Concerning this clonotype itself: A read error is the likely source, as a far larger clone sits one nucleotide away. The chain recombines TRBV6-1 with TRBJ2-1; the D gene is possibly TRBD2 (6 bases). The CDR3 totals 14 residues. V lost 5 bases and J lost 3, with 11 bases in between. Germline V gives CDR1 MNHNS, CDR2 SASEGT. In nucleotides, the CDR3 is TGTGCCAGCAGTTTTGCGGGATACTACAATGAGCAGTTCTTC. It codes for CASSFAGYYNEQFF.

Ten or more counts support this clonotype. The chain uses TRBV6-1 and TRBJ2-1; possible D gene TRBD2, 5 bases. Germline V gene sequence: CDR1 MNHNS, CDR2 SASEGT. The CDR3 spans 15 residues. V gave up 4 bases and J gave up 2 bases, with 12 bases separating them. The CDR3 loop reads CASSVLRATYNEQFF. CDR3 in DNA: TGTGCCAGCAGTGTCTTGCGGGCCACCTACAATGAGCAGTTCTTC.